A selection of T cell receptor beta chains follows, all from one sample in a study of PD-1 blockade in classical Hodgkin lymphoma. Sequencing used immunoSEQ multiplex PCR; TCRdb keeps in-frame clones, though not all of them. The sample lists 55,000 to 80,000 clones; about 91% were seen once. The sequences come from peripheral blood mononuclear cells (PBMCs), collected at baseline. Receptors were obtained from a human donor with classical Hodgkin lymphoma. Each CDR3 is given with its conserved first and last residue. The D gene is left open where the match is weak.

>TRBV9|-|TRBJ2-3
CASSVGWSTDTQYF
TGTGCCAGCAGCGTAGGGTGGAGCACAGATACGCAGTATTTT
>TRBV5-1|-|TRBJ2-3
CASSLEGFPDTQYF
TGCGCCAGCAGCTTGGAAGGGTTTCCAGATACGCAGTATTTT
>TRBV7-9|TRBD1|TRBJ2-3
CASSSRAGTGGKDTQYF
TGTGCCAGCAGCTCAAGAGCCGGGACAGGGGGCAAAGATACGCAGTATTTT
>TRBV30|-|TRBJ1-2
CAWSWENYGYTF
TGTGCCTGGAGTTGGGAGAACTATGGCTACACCTTC
>TRBV18|TRBD1|TRBJ1-5
CASSQTGPSNQPQHF
TGTGCCAGCTCACAGACAGGGCCTAGCAATCAGCCCCAGCATTTT
>TRBV28|TRBD2|TRBJ2-1
CASSPYTSGGANEQFF
TGTGCCAGCAGTCCCTATACTAGCGGGGGGGCCAATGAGCAGTTCTTC
>TRBV30|-|TRBJ2-1
CAWSQPGVTWYNEQFF
TGTGCCTGGAGTCAACCTGGAGTAACTTGGTACAATGAGCAGTTCTTC
>TRBV6-5|TRBD1|TRBJ2-5
CATGTGWGETQYF
TGTGCCACGGGGACAGGGTGGGGTGAGACCCAGTACTTC
>TRBV19|-|TRBJ1-2
CASSIQGSDYGYTF
TGTGCCAGTAGTATACAGGGCAGCGACTATGGCTACACCTTC
>TRBV30|-|TRBJ2-2
CAWAGAAGELFF
TGTGCCTGGGCAGGGGCAGCCGGGGAGCTGTTTTTT
>TRBV28|-|TRBJ1-3
CASRPRTVSGNTIYF
TGTGCCAGCAGGCCCCGGACGGTCTCTGGAAACACCATATATTTT
>TRBV30|-|TRBJ1-1
CAWCRSGGNTEAFF
TGTGCCTGGTGTCGGTCCGGCGGAAACACTGAAGCTTTCTTT
>TRBV25-1|TRBD1|TRBJ1-1
CASSSTGTADQAFF
TGTGCCAGCAGTTCCACCGGGACAGCAGACCAAGCTTTCTTT
>TRBV19|-|TRBJ1-5
CASSIVRNQPQHF
TGTGCCAGTAGTATCGTTCGGAATCAGCCCCAGCATTTT